The TCR beta chain under discussion was sequenced for a study of T-cell memory formation after mild COVID-19. Remarks on this clonotype: Antigen unknown.

This CDR3 contains 12 residues. V lost 4 bases to trimming and J lost 9 bases, with 10 bases between them. Per the germline V gene, CDR1 is SEHNR and CDR2 is FQNEAQ (reference sequence). A 5'RACE reaction primed in the constant segment made cDNA libraries of TCR alpha and TCR beta, and these carried sample barcodes and UMIs. From the 5' RACE reads, TCRdb called clonotypes with MiXCR, one entry per CDR3 protein. The table records more than 150,000 distinct CDR3 sequences, 20% to 25% of them present only once. Whole-study findings and limits: Of the contracting clones, CD4+ ones lay mainly in CM and EM, and CD8+ ones in EMRA. SARS-CoV-2 specificity of second-wave clones peaking day 37 was unconfirmed.

J is TRBJ1-5 and V is TRBV7-9, with no clear D. The specimen was PBMCs or a T cell subset sorted from them (not recorded which). The source is an adult woman who had mild COVID-19 (a few samples of this study predate the infection). Cell type and time point are not known. In DNA form, the CDR3 reads TGTGCCAGCAGCTCCCACGCGGGGCCCCAGCATTTT. It codes for CASSSHAGPQHF. Full variable domain (outside the CDR3, taken from reference TRBV7-9 and TRBJ1-5): DTGVSQNPRHKITKRGQNVTFRCDPISEHNRLYWYRQTLGQGPEFLTYFQNEAQLEKSRLLSDRFSAERPKGSFSTLEIQRTEQGDSAMYLCASSSHAGPQHFGDGTRLSIL.